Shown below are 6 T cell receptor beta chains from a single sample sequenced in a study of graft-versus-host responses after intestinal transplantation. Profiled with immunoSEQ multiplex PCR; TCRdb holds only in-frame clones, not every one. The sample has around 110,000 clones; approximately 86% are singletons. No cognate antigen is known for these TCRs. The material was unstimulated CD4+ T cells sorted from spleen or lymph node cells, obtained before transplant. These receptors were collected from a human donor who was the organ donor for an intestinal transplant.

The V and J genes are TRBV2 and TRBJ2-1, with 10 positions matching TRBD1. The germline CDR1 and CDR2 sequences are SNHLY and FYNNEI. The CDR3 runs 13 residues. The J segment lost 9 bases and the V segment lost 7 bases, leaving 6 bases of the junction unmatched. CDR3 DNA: TGTGCCAGCAAGGGGACAGGGGTTGGTGAGCAGTTCTTC. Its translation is CASKGTGVGEQFF.

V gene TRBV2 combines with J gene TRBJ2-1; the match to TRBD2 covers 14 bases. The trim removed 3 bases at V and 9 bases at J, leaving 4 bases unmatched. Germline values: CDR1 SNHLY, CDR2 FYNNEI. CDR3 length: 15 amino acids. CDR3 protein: CASSETSGRASEQFF. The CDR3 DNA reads TGTGCCAGCAGTGAGACTAGCGGGAGGGCCTCTGAGCAGTTCTTC.

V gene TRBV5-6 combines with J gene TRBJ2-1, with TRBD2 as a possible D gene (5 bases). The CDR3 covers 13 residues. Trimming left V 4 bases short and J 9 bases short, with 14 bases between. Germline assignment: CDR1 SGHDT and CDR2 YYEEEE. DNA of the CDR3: TGTGCCAGCAGCCTGGACTTCCGCGGTGAGCAGTTCTTC. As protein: CASSLDFRGEQFF.

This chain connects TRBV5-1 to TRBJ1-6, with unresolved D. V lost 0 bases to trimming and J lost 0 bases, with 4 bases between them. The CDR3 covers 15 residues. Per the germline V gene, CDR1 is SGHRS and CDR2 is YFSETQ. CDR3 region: CASSLDSSYNSPLHF. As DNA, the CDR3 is TGCGCCAGCAGCTTGGACAGCTCCTATAATTCACCCCTCCACTTT.

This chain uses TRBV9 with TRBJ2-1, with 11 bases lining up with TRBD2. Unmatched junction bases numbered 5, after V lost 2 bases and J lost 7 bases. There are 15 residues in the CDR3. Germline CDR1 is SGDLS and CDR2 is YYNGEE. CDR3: CASSVGSGRGNEQFF. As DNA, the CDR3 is TGTGCCAGCAGCGTCGGTAGCGGGAGGGGAAATGAGCAGTTCTTC.

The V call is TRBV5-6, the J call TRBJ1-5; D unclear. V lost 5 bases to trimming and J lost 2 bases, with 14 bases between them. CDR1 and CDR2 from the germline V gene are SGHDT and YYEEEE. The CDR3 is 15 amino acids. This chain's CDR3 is CASSFSPTGNQPQHF. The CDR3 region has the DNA TGTGCCAGCAGTTTTTCCCCGACGGGCAATCAGCCCCAGCATTTT. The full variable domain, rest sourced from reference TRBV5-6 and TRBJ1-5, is DAGVTQSPTHLIKTRGQQVTLRCSPKSGHDTVSWYQQALGQGPQFIFQYYEEEERQRGNFPDRFSGHQFPNYSSELNVNALLLGDSALYLCASSFSPTGNQPQHFGDGTRLSIL.